This T cell receptor beta chain stems from a study of T cell repertoires in cytomegalovirus infection. General observations from the study: Cumulative frequency (of public TCR beta family members) identified carriers of CMV plus the relevant HLA.

TCRdb processed the reads anew with MiXCR; each CDR3 protein has one entry. The sample has around 900,000 distinct CDR3 sequences, roughly 30% seen once. About this clonotype: Its specificity is not known. Compared with germline, one end of the junction differs, possibly owing to a read error.

This clonotype originated in a human donor in good health (CMV status not recorded). Some clones in this sample may be carry-over from other donors' samples. Specimen: cultured CD8+ T cells from PBMCs, collected from culture after CMV antigen stimulation.

The CDR3 reads CANSLASGGREKLFF. CDR3 in DNA: TGTGCCAACAGCTTAGCGTCGGGAGGGAGGGAAAAACTGTTTTTT. V usage is TRBV7-6 and J usage is TRBJ1-4; D is uncertain. CDR1 is SGHVS and CDR2 is FNYEAQ in the germline V gene. The CDR3 is 15 amino acids. Using reference TRBV7-6 and TRBJ1-4 for the parts outside the CDR3, the full variable domain is GAGVSQSPRYKVTKRGQDVALRCDPISGHVSLYWYRQALGQGPEFLTYFNYEAQQDKSGLPNDRFSAERPEGSISTLTIQRTEQRDSAMYRCANSLASGGREKLFFGSGTQLSVL.